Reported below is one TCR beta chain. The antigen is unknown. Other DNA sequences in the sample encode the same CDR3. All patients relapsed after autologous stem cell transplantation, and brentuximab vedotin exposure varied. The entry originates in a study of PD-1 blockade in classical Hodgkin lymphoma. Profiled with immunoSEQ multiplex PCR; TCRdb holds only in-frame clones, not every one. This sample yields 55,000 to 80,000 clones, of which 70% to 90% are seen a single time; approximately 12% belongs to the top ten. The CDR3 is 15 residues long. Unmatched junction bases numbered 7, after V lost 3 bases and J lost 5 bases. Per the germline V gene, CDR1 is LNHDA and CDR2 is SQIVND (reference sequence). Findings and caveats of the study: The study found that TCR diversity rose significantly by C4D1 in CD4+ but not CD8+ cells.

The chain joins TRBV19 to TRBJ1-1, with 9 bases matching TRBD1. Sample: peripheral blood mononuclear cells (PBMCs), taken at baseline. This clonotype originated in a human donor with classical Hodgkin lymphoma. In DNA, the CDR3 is TGTGCCAGTAGTATGGGACAGGGTTTTGGGACTGAAGCTTTCTTT. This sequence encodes CASSMGQGFGTEAFF.